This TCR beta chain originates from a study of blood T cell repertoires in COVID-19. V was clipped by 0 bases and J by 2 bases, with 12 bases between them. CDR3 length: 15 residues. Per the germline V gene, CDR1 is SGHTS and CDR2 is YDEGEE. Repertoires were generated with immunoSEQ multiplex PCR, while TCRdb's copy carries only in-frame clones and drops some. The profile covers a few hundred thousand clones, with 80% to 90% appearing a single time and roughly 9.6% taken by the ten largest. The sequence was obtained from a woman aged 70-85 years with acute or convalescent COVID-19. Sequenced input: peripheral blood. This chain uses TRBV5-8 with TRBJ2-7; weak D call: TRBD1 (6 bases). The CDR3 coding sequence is TGTGCCAGCAGCTTGGGATCTTCAGGGGCCTACGAGCAGTACTTC. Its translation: CASSLGSSGAYEQYF.